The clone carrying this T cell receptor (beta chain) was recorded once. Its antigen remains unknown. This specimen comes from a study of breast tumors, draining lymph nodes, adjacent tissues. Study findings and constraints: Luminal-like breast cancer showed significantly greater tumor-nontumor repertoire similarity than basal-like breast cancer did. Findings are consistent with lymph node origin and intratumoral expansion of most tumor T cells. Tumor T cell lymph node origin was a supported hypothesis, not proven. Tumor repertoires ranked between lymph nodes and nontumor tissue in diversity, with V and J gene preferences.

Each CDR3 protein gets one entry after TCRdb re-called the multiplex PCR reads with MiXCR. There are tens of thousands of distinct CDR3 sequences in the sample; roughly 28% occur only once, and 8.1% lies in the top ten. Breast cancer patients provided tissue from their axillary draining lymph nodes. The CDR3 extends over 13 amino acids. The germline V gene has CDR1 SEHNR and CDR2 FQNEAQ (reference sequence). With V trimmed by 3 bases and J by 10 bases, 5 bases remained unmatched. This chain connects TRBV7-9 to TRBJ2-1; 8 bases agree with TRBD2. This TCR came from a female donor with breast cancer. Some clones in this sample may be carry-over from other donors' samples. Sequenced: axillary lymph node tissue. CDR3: CASSLASGSEQFF. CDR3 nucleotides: TGTGCCAGCAGCTTGGCGAGCGGGAGCGAGCAGTTCTTC.